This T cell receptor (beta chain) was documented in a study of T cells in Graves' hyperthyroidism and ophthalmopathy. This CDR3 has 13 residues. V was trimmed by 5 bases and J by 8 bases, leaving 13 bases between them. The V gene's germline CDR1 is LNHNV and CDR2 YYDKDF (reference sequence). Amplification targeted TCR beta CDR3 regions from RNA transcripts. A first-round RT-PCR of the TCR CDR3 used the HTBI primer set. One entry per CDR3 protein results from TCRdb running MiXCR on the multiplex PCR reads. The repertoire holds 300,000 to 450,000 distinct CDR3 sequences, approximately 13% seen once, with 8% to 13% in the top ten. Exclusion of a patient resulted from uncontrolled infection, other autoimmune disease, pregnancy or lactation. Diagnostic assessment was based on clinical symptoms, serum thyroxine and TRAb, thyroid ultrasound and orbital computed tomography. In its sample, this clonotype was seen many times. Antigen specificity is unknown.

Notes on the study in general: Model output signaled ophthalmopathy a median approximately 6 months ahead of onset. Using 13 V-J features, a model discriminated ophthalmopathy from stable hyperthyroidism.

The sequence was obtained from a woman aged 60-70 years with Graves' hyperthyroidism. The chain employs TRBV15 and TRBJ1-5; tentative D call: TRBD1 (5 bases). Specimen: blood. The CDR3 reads CATSRQGGEPQHF. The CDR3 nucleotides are TGTGCCACCAGCCGGCAGGGAGGGGAGCCCCAGCATTTT.